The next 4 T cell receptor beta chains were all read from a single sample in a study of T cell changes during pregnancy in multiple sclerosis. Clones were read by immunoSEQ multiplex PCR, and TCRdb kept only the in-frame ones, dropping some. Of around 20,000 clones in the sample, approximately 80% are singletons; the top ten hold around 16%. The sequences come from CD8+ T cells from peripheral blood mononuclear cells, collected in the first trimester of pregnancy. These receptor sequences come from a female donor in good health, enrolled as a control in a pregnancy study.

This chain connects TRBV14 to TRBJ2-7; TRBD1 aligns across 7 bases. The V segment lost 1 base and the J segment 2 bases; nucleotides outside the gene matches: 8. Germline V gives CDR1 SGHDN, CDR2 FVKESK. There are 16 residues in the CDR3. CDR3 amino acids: CASSQGMRTGTYEQYF. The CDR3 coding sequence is TGTGCCAGCAGCCAAGGGATGCGGACAGGAACCTACGAGCAGTACTTC.

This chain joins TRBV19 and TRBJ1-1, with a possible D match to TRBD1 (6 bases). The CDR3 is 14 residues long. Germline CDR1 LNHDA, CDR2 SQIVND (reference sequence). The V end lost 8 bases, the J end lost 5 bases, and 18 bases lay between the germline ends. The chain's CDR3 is CASAYGGGGTEAFF. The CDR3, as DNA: TGTGCCAGTGCGTATGGGGGGGGCGGAACTGAAGCTTTCTTT.

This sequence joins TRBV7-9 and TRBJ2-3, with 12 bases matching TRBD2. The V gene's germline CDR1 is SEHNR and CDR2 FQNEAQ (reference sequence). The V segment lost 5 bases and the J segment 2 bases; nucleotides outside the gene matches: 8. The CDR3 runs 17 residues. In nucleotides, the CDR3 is TGTGCCAGCAGCCATAAAAGGACTAGCGGGGACACAGATACGCAGTATTTT. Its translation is CASSHKRTSGDTDTQYF.

CDR3 DNA sequence: TGCGCCAGCAGCCTGTCAGGGGAGGGTTACAATGAGCAGTTCTTC. The encoded protein is CASSLSGEGYNEQFF. This chain connects TRBV4-1 to TRBJ2-1; D is possibly TRBD2 (7 bases). With 4 bases removed from V and 4 bases from J, the gap between germline ends came to 14 bases. The CDR3 length is 15 residues. Germline CDR1 MGHRA, CDR2 YSYEKL.